These 13 T cell receptor beta chains originate from one sample sequenced in a study of beta chain features in type 1 diabetes. Study findings and constraints: In every one of the four CD4+ subsets, TCRB CDR3s were moderately but significantly shorter in Type 1 diabetes patients.

The sequenced template was cDNA made from the entire isolated RNA. Sequencing used immunoSEQ multiplex PCR; TCRdb keeps in-frame clones, though not all of them. This table has about 710,000 clones, 11% to 15% appearing once. For these TCRs, the target antigens are not known. Sequencing input: naive CD4+ T cells from blood. The source of these receptors is a man aged 18 to 29 with type 1 diabetes.

There are a few counts of this clone. V is TRBV5-1 and J is TRBJ1-2; D not resolved. V was trimmed by 4 bases and J by 2 bases, leaving 12 bases between them. Germline assignment: CDR1 SGHRS and CDR2 YFSETQ. The CDR3 contains 14 residues. The CDR3 nucleotides read TGCGCCAGCAGCCCGGACGGATCAAACTATGGCTACACCTTC. Translation: CASSPDGSNYGYTF.

This clone was detected only a few times. This chain connects TRBV9 to TRBJ2-2, with TRBD1 identical over 9 bases. Trimming cost V 6 bases and J 5 bases; bases outside gene matches: 5. The CDR3 totals 14 residues. Germline V gene sequence: CDR1 SGDLS, CDR2 YYNGEE. The CDR3: CASMTGTGTGELFF. The CDR3 DNA reads TGTGCCAGCATGACCGGGACAGGGACCGGGGAGCTGTTTTTT.

CDR3 sequence (DNA): TGCAGCTTCCTGACCGGGACAGGGGTTGGATACTATGGCTACACCTTC. It specifies CSFLTGTGVGYYGYTF. The chain employs TRBV29-1 and TRBJ1-2; TRBD1 matches at 10 bases. The CDR3 has 16 amino acids. Germline CDR1 and CDR2: SQVTM and ANQGSEA. With 8 bases clipped from V and 3 bases from J, the junction kept 15 bases outside the gene matches.

The CDR3 is CASSPLQRETQYF. The CDR3 nucleotides are TGTGCCAGCAGCCCACTTCAACGAGAGACCCAGTACTTC. V gene TRBV7-2 combines with J gene TRBJ2-5; unclear D gene. The CDR3 consists of 13 residues. The germline CDR1 and CDR2 sequences are SGHTA and FQGNSA. Trimming stripped 5 bases from V and 4 bases from J, with 11 bases between.

A few counts support this clone. J is TRBJ2-3 and V is TRBV30; the D gene is possibly TRBD2 (6 bases). Germline values: CDR1 GTSNPN, CDR2 SVGIG (reference sequence). V gave up 4 bases and J gave up 7 bases, with 12 bases separating them. There are 12 residues in the CDR3. The CDR3 sequence: CAWNGGTNTQYF. The CDR3 DNA reads TGTGCCTGGAATGGAGGGACCAATACGCAGTATTTT.

This clone has more than one count but fewer than ten. The CDR3 DNA follows: TGTGCCATCAGTGAGAGGGGGCCGGCTAGCACAGATACGCAGTATTTT. Translated, it gives CAISERGPASTDTQYF. The chain has TRBV10-3 and TRBJ2-3; 7 bases are shared with TRBD1. Germline CDR1 is ENHRY and CDR2 is SYGVKD. Trimming removed 2 bases from V and 0 bases from J; junction bases left unmatched: 5. The CDR3 extends over 16 amino acids.

This clone was picked up a small number of times. This sample includes further DNA sequences coding for the same CDR3. The chain links TRBV30 to TRBJ1-2; D unresolved. The germline gives CDR1 GTSNPN, CDR2 SVGIG (reference sequence). CDR3 length: 12 amino acids. V lost 0 bases, J lost 5 bases, and 7 bases lay in between. The CDR3 loop is CAWSVSGYGYTF. The DNA of the CDR3 is TGTGCCTGGAGTGTCTCAGGTTATGGCTACACCTTC.

V and J are TRBV2 and TRBJ1-6; 10 bases are a match to TRBD1. The CDR3 loop spans 17 amino acids. V lost 0 bases, J lost 6 bases, and 5 bases stayed unmatched. Germline V CDR1 and CDR2: SNHLY, FYNNEI. CDR3 DNA: TGTGCCAGCAGTGAAGCGGTAGGGACAGGGGTTAATTCACCCCTCCACTTT. Protein: CASSEAVGTGVNSPLHF.

A word on this clone: Germline and junction disagree at one end, which may indicate a read error. The chain carries TRBV7-8 and TRBJ2-6; 10 bases line up with TRBD1. The CDR3 has 15 residues. Germline CDR1 SGHVS, CDR2 FQNEAQ. CDR3 loop: CASSLVGTGVNVLTF. DNA for the CDR3: TGTGCCAGCAGCTTAGTCGGGACAGGGGTCAACGTCCTGACTTTC.

This clone was observed a handful of times. The chain is built from TRBV6-1 and TRBJ2-7; D is unclear. The ends were cut back, 2 bases at V and 4 bases at J, with 9 bases in the middle. The germline V gene encodes CDR1 MNHNS and CDR2 SASEGT. The CDR3 is 13 residues long. CDR3 in amino acids: CASSESDPYEQYF. DNA for the CDR3: TGTGCCAGCAGTGAATCGGACCCGTACGAGCAGTACTTC.

The chain has TRBV6-5 and TRBJ2-3; D may be TRBD2 (6 bases). CDR1 and CDR2 (germline): MNHEY, SVGAGI. V shed 0 bases and J shed 2 bases, with 9 bases lying between them. The CDR3 consists of 15 residues. The CDR3 protein is CASSYSGGNTDTQYF. As DNA, the CDR3 is TGTGCCAGCAGTTACTCTGGCGGGAACACAGATACGCAGTATTTT.

This clone has a handful of counts. The chain has TRBV5-4 and TRBJ1-1, with TRBD1 as a possible D gene (5 bases). Germline CDR1 SGHNT, CDR2 YYREEE (reference sequence). The CDR3 sequence is 13 residues long. The V and J ends lost 4 bases and 4 bases respectively, with 11 bases between them. Written as DNA, the CDR3 is TGTGCCAGCAGCCCGGGGGATGGCACTGAAGCTTTCTTT. Protein: CASSPGDGTEAFF.

The chain employs TRBV7-9 and TRBJ2-5; 9 nucleotides align to TRBD2. CDR1 is SEHNR, CDR2 FQNEAQ, per germline (reference sequence). The CDR3 spans 15 residues. V lost 4 bases, J lost 4 bases, and 7 bases stayed unmatched. This chain's CDR3 is CASSWSGRTGETQYF. CDR3 coding DNA: TGTGCCAGCAGCTGGAGCGGGAGGACGGGAGAGACCCAGTACTTC.